A single sample gave rise to the 11 T cell receptor beta chains below, sequenced in a study of OX40 agonist ivuxolimab in advanced cancers. Method: immunoSEQ multiplex PCR; TCRdb's copy keeps in-frame clones and lacks some. The profile shows about 19,000 clones, around 82% of them singletons. The sample here was CD4+ or CD8+ T cells sorted from blood, taken in a trial of the OX40 agonist ivuxolimab. The receptors come from an adult with an advanced solid tumor such as melanoma, head and neck, liver or kidney cancer.

This clone was counted a single time. The gene calls are TRBV29-1 and TRBJ2-7; D unresolved. The CDR3 runs to 12 residues. Germline V gene sequence: CDR1 SQVTM, CDR2 ANQGSEA. The V end was cut by 2 bases, the J end by 6 bases, with 11 bases between. CDR3 region: CSVEMVGLEQYF. As DNA, the CDR3 is TGCAGCGTTGAAATGGTGGGCCTCGAGCAGTACTTC.

The chain uses TRBV5-4 and TRBJ2-2, with 12 bases lining up with TRBD2. The CDR3 runs 16 residues. V was clipped by 4 bases and J by 3 bases; unmatched bases: 4. Looked up from germline, CDR1 is SGHNT and CDR2 is YYREEE (reference sequence). The CDR3 protein is CASSQGLAGYTGELFF. CDR3 DNA sequence: TGTGCCAGCAGCCAGGGACTAGCGGGCTACACCGGGGAGCTGTTTTTT. Using reference TRBV5-4 and TRBJ2-2 for the parts outside the CDR3, the full variable domain is ETGVTQSPTHLIKTRGQQVTLRCSSQSGHNTVSWYQQALGQGPQFIFQYYREEENGRGNFPPRFSGLQFPNYSSELNVNALELDDSALYLCASSQGLAGYTGELFFGEGSRLTVL.

The V and J genes are TRBV10-3 and TRBJ2-3; 7 bases are a match to TRBD2. Germline CDR1 ENHRY, CDR2 SYGVKD. CDR3 length: 14 residues. Trimming cost V 11 bases and J 4 bases; bases outside gene matches: 12. CDR3 region: CAGSGTRGADTQYF. The CDR3 region has the DNA TGTGCCGGGTCTGGGACCCGGGGGGCAGATACGCAGTATTTT.

CDR3 sequence (DNA): TGTGCCAGCAGACGGGGACCCAGCTCCTACAATGAGCAGTTCTTC. Its protein is CASRRGPSSYNEQFF. The rearrangement uses TRBV6-5 and TRBJ2-1; either TRBD1 or TRBD2 may supply D (5 bases each). The CDR3 length is 15 residues. V was clipped by 6 bases and J by 0 bases, with 12 bases between them. The germline gives CDR1 MNHEY, CDR2 SVGAGI.

This clone was counted only a few times. The chain couples TRBV5-6 to TRBJ1-6; TRBD1 matches 9 bases. The trim removed 4 bases at V and 10 bases at J, leaving 9 bases unmatched. The CDR3 is 15 residues long. Germline CDR1 is SGHDT and CDR2 is YYEEEE. The CDR3 loop is CASSAGQGEGSPLHF. The CDR3 DNA follows: TGTGCCAGCAGCGCGGGACAGGGAGAAGGATCACCCCTCCACTTT. Together with reference TRBV5-6 and TRBJ1-6, the CDR3 gives the full variable domain: DAGVTQSPTHLIKTRGQQVTLRCSPKSGHDTVSWYQQALGQGPQFIFQYYEEEERQRGNFPDRFSGHQFPNYSSELNVNALLLGDSALYLCASSAGQGEGSPLHFGNGTRLTVT.

This rearrangement joins TRBV19 to TRBJ1-5; D ambiguous. Germline V CDR1 and CDR2: LNHDA, SQIVND (reference sequence). The CDR3 covers 16 residues. Trimming removed 3 bases from V and 1 base from J, with 13 bases in between. The CDR3 sequence: CASSILRHSSNQPQHF. The CDR3, as DNA: TGTGCCAGTAGTATTCTTAGACACTCGAGCAATCAGCCCCAGCATTTT.

This clone has only a few counts. The chain links TRBV9 to TRBJ1-1; D remains unclear. Germline loops: CDR1 SGDLS, CDR2 YYNGEE. Trimming stripped 0 bases from V and 0 bases from J, with 9 bases between. This CDR3 has 15 amino acids. CDR3 sequence: CASSVGSELNTEAFF. CDR3 bases: TGTGCCAGCAGCGTAGGATCCGAGCTGAACACTGAAGCTTTCTTT. Variable domain in full (rest from reference TRBV9 and TRBJ1-1): DSGVTQTPKHLITATGQRVTLRCSPRSGDLSVYWYQQSLDQGLQFLIQYYNGEERAKGNILERFSAQQFPDLHSELNLSSLELGDSALYFCASSVGSELNTEAFFGQGTRLTVV.

J is TRBJ1-5 and V is TRBV4-2, with D possibly matching TRBD1 (6 bases). The CDR3 is 15 amino acids. Per the germline V gene, CDR1 is LGHNA and CDR2 is YNFKEQ. The germline V and J ends were trimmed by 3 bases and 4 bases, with 13 bases remaining between them. As DNA, the CDR3 is TGTGCCAGCAGCCATGCAGGGGCTAGGAATCAGCCCCAGCATTTT. Protein product: CASSHAGARNQPQHF.

V gene TRBV19 combines with J gene TRBJ2-3, with D tentatively TRBD1 (6 bases). Trimming took off 1 base at V and 6 bases at J, with 8 bases between the two ends. CDR1 is LNHDA and CDR2 is SQIVND in the germline V gene (reference sequence). The CDR3 consists of 13 residues. The CDR3 region is CASSIVGGDTQYF. The CDR3 region has the DNA TGTGCCAGTAGTATAGTAGGGGGTGATACGCAGTATTTT.

This clone appeared once. V gene TRBV27 combines with J gene TRBJ2-5; D is unresolved. This CDR3 is built from 11 residues. Germline V gene data show CDR1 as MNHEY and CDR2 as SMNVEV (reference sequence). With 2 bases removed from V and 5 bases from J, the gap between germline ends came to 3 bases. CDR3 residues: CASSLEETQYF. CDR3 coding DNA: TGTGCCAGCAGTTTAGAGGAGACCCAGTACTTC.

V usage is TRBV27 and J usage is TRBJ2-7; D perhaps matches TRBD2 (6 bases). Germline V gives CDR1 MNHEY, CDR2 SMNVEV (reference sequence). Trimming took 3 bases from V and 9 from J, leaving 18 bases between them. The CDR3 length is 14 residues. Written as DNA, the CDR3 is TGTGCCAGCAGTTTTACTAGCAACCTCAAGGTGCAGTACTTC. This codes for CASSFTSNLKVQYF.